This T cell receptor beta chain was identified in a study of T cells in Graves' hyperthyroidism and ophthalmopathy. Whole-study findings and limits: Patients with ophthalmopathy were separated from those with stable hyperthyroidism by a 13 V-J model.

Germline lookup yields CDR1 DFQATT and CDR2 SNEGSKA (reference sequence). This CDR3 is 13 amino acids long. Trimming removed 2 bases from V and 0 bases from J, with 8 bases in between. This clonotype has just a few counts. Its specificity is unknown. Amplified TCR beta CDR3 regions derived from RNA transcripts. In the first-round RT-PCR of the TCR CDR3, the HTBI primer set was used. MiXCR, run by TCRdb on the multiplex PCR reads, gives a single entry per CDR3 protein. The profile covers some 350,000 distinct CDR3 sequences, with 20% to 30% appearing a single time and around four fifths taken by the ten largest.

The chain is built from TRBV20-1 and TRBJ2-7; TRBD2 might be the D (6 bases). Material: blood. The receptor comes from a man in his fifties with Graves' hyperthyroidism. The CDR3 region is CSARSDYSYEQYF. The CDR3 DNA is TGCAGTGCTAGATCGGACTACTCCTACGAGCAGTACTTC.